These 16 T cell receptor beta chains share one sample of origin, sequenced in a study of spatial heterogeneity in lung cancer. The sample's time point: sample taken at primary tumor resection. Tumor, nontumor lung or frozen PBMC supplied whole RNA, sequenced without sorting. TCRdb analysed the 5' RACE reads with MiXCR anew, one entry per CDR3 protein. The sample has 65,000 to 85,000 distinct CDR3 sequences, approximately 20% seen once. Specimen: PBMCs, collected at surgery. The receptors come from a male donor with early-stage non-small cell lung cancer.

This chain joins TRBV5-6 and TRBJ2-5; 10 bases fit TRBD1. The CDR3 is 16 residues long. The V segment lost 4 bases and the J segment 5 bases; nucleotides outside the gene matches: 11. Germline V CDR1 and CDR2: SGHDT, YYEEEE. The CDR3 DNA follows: TGTGCCAGCAGCCCTTTCCCGGACAGGGGGAGGGAGACCCAGTACTTC. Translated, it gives CASSPFPDRGRETQYF.

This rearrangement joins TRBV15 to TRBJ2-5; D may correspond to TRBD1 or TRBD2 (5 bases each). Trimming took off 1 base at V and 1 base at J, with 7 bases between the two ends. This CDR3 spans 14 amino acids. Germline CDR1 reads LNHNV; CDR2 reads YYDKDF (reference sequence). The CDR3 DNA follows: TGTGCCACCAGCAGAGGGGGGACCCAAGAGACCCAGTACTTC. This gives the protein CATSRGGTQETQYF.

CDR3 protein: CASSLAGLAGGQNEQFF. The DNA for the CDR3 is TGTGCCAGCAGCTTAGCGGGACTAGCGGGAGGGCAAAATGAGCAGTTCTTC. This chain links TRBV7-2 with TRBJ2-1, with 16 bases fitting TRBD2. This CDR3 is 17 amino acids long. After removal of 0 bases from V and 7 bases from J, the junction contained 3 bases not matched to a gene. CDR1 and CDR2 from the germline V gene are SGHTA and FQGNSA.

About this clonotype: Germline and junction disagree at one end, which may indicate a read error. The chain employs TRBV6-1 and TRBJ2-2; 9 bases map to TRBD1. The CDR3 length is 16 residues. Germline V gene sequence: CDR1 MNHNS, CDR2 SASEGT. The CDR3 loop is CASRRTGETKTGELFF. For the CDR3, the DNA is TGTGCCAGCAGAAGGACAGGGGAGACGAAAACCGGGGAGCTGTTTTTT.

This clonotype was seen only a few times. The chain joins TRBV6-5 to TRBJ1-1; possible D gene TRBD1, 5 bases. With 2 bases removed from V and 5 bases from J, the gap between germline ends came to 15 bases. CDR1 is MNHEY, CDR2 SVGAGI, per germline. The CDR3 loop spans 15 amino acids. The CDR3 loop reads CASSYGTGTMTEAFF. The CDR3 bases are TGTGCCAGCAGTTACGGAACCGGGACGATGACTGAAGCTTTCTTT.

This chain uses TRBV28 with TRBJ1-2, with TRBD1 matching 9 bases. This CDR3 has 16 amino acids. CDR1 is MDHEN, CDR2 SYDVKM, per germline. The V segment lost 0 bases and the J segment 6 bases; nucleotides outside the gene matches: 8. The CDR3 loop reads CASSLWGLGQGHGYTF. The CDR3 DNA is TGTGCCAGCAGTTTATGGGGCTTGGGACAGGGCCATGGCTACACCTTC.

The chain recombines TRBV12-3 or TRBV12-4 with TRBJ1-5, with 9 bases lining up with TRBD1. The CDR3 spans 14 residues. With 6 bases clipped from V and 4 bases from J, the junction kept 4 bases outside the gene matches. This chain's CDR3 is CASRADRGNQPQHF. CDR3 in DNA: TGTGCCAGCAGAGCTGACAGGGGGAATCAGCCCCAGCATTTT.

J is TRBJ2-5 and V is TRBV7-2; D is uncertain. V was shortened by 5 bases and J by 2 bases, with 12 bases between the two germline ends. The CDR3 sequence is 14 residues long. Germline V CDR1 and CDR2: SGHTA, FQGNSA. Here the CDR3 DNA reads TGTGCCAGCAGCCGCCAGGACGGGCAAGAGACCCAGTACTTC. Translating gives CASSRQDGQETQYF.

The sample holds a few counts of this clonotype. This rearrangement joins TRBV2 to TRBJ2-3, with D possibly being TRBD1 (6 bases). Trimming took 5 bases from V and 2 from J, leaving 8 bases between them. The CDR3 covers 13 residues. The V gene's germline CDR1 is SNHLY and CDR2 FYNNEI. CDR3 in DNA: TGTGCCAGCAGTACAGGGATCACAGATACGCAGTATTTT. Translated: CASSTGITDTQYF.

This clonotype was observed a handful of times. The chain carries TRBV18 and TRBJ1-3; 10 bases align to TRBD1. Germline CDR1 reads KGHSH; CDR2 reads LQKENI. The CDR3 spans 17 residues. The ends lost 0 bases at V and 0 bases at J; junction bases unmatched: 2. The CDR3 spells CASSPPRQGASGNTIYF. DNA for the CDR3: TGTGCCAGCTCACCACCGAGACAGGGGGCCTCTGGAAACACCATATATTTT.

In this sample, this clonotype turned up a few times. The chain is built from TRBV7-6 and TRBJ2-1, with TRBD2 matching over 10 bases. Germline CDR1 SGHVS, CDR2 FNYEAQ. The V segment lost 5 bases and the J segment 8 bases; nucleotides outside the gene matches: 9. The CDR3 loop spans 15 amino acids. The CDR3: CASSQGLAVGDEQFF. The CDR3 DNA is TGTGCCAGCAGCCAAGGACTAGCGGTTGGGGATGAGCAGTTCTTC.

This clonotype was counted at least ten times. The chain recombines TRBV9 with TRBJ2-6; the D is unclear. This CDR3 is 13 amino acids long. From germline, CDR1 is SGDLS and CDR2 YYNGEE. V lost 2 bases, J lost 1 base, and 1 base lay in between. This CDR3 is CASSVSGANVLTF. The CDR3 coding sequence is TGTGCCAGCAGCGTTTCTGGGGCCAACGTCCTGACTTTC.

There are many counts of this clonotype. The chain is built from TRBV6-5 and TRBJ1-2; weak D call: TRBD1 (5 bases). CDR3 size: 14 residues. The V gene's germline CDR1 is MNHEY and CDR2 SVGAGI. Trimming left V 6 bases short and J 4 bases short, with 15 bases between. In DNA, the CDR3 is TGTGCCAGCAGCTCCGGGACCGATATCTATGGCTACACCTTC. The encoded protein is CASSSGTDIYGYTF.

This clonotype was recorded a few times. CDR3 DNA sequence: TGCAGCGCCGGCCCACAAGAGACCCAGTACTTC. Translation gives CSAGPQETQYF. V is TRBV29-1 and J is TRBJ2-5; D is unresolved. The CDR3 loop spans 11 amino acids. Per germline, CDR1 SQVTM and CDR2 ANQGSEA. V lost 7 bases and J 2 bases, leaving 8 bases between the germline ends.

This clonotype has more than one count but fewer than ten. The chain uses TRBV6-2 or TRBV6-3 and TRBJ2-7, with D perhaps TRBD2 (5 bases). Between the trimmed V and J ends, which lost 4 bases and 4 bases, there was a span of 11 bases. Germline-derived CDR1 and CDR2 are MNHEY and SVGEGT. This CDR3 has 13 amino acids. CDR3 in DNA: TGTGCCAGCAGTTGGTATTCGGGATACGAGCAGTACTTC. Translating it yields CASSWYSGYEQYF.

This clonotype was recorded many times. CDR3 amino acids: CAISSRGGETEAFF. CDR3 sequence (DNA): TGTGCCATCAGTTCCCGTGGAGGGGAAACTGAAGCTTTCTTT. V is TRBV10-3 and J is TRBJ1-1; a weak D match, TRBD1 (5 bases). The CDR3 is made up of 14 amino acids. CDR1 is ENHRY and CDR2 is SYGVKD in the germline V gene. The V end was cut by 5 bases, the J end by 5 bases, with 15 bases between.